Below are 26 T cell receptor beta chains sequenced from a single sample in a study of beta chain bispecific antibodies for T cell cancers (dated by TCRdb to the early 2020s). T cells were expanded from blood mononuclear cells for around three days using either anti-CD3 antibody OKT3 or CD3/CD28 Dynabeads. Broader findings and caveats from the paper: Leukemia cell line cells were mixed with normal T cells in each sequenced sample, and most of the targeted TRBV signal was derived from the leukemia cells rather than from the normal T cells.

No antigen has been identified for these receptors. The library was built by means of 5' RACE. The raw public data were reprocessed by TCRdb itself: fastp quality trimming at Q25, MiXCR clonotype calling, in-frame beta chains only. All rows with the same CDR3 protein become a single entry with the most common DNA and genes. The sample table lists about 15,000 distinct CDR3 sequences, about 1.9% of them with a count of one. The top ten clonotypes cover about 7% of the sample. Material: healthy donor T cells cultured with leukemia cells. These receptors all come from a human donor in good health. Some clones in this sample may be carry-over from other donors' samples.

This clonotype was seen repeatedly, ten times or more. CDR3 protein: CASSLNPGAANEKLFF. For the CDR3, the DNA is TGTGCCAGCAGCCTTAATCCAGGGGCGGCTAATGAAAAACTGTTTTTT. The V and J genes are TRBV13 and TRBJ1-4; the D gene is possibly TRBD1 (6 bases). From germline, CDR1 is PRHDT and CDR2 FYEKMQ (reference sequence). The ends were cut back, 5 bases at V and 3 bases at J, with 16 bases in the middle. The CDR3 runs 16 residues.

This clonotype turned up a few times. This CDR3 is CAWSVVWRGGNEQFF. Written as DNA, the CDR3 is TGTGCCTGGAGTGTGGTTTGGCGAGGGGGCAATGAGCAGTTCTTC. This chain joins TRBV30 and TRBJ2-1; weak D call: TRBD1 (6 bases). CDR3 length: 15 residues. Germline CDR1 is GTSNPN and CDR2 is SVGIG (reference sequence). V lost 0 bases to trimming and J lost 6 bases, with 15 bases between them.

This chain uses TRBV7-2 with TRBJ1-5; TRBD1 is a possible D gene (5 bases). V was cut by 5 bases and J by 9 bases, with 17 bases left in between. Germline V lookup: CDR1 SGHTA, CDR2 FQGNSA. There are 14 residues in the CDR3. Here the CDR3 reads CASSPRGGDRPQHF. CDR3 nucleotides: TGTGCCAGCAGCCCGCGTGGAGGGGATCGGCCCCAGCATTTT.

Many counts were recorded for this clonotype. The chain couples TRBV6-2 or TRBV6-3 to TRBJ2-7; no firm D call. The CDR3 runs 15 residues. The V end was cut by 6 bases, the J end by 0 bases, with 15 bases between. In germline, CDR1 is MNHEY, CDR2 SVGEGT. Here the CDR3 DNA reads TGTGCCAGCAGCCTGCTGGGCGGAAGCTCCTACGAGCAGTACTTC. Its translation: CASSLLGGSSYEQYF.

CDR3 DNA sequence: TGTGCCAGCAGTTTAAATATTGGTGCCCTCTATGGCTACACCTTC. Translation: CASSLNIGALYGYTF. The V and J genes are TRBV28 and TRBJ1-2; D uncertain. V lost 2 bases, J lost 4 bases, and 14 bases lay in between. This CDR3 spans 15 amino acids. CDR1 and CDR2 from the germline V gene are MDHEN and SYDVKM.

As for this clonotype: A read error may explain this, as a much larger clone is one base away. This sequence joins TRBV20-1 and TRBJ1-5, with D possibly being TRBD1 (6 bases). The germline gives CDR1 DFQATT, CDR2 SNEGSKA (reference sequence). Trimming took off 3 bases at V and 6 bases at J, with 15 bases between the two ends. The CDR3 runs to 14 residues. CDR3 bases: TGCAGTGCTAGGGAGACAGGTTACGGTCAGCCCCAGCATTTT. This gives the protein CSARETGYGQPQHF.

Remarks on this clonotype: A much more abundant neighbour one base away suggests this may be a read error. It is likely a read error, because the conserved phenylalanine at the end of the CDR3 is missing. The chain couples TRBV6-2 or TRBV6-3 to TRBJ2-3; 14 bases are shared with TRBD2. V lost 6 bases to trimming and J lost 8 bases; unmatched junction nucleotides: 16. The CDR3 consists of 18 residues. CDR1 is MNHEY and CDR2 is SVGEGT in the germline V gene. In DNA, the CDR3 is TGTGCCAGCAGCGCCAGTTGGACTAGCGGGGGGTCCCCGGCTACGCAGTATATT. Protein product: CASSASWTSGGSPATQYI.

The sample holds many counts of this clonotype. This chain joins TRBV2 and TRBJ2-7; D remains ambiguous. Trimming took 3 bases from V and 4 from J, leaving 13 bases between them. CDR3 size: 14 residues. The V gene's germline CDR1 is SNHLY and CDR2 FYNNEI. Written as DNA, the CDR3 is TGTGCCAGCAGTGACGAGAACCTCGTGTACGAGCAGTACTTC. Translating gives CASSDENLVYEQYF.

This clonotype has a count of ten or more. The rearrangement uses TRBV4-1 and TRBJ2-7; D may be TRBD2 (7 bases). This CDR3 is 16 amino acids long. The ends were cut back, 0 bases at V and 4 bases at J, with 16 bases in the middle. Per the germline V gene, CDR1 is MGHRA and CDR2 is YSYEKL. The CDR3 DNA reads TGCGCCAGCAGCCAAGACCACCCAGGGGAGGGGTACGAGCAGTACTTC. Its protein is CASSQDHPGEGYEQYF.

This clonotype was picked up a small number of times. The rearrangement links TRBV12-3 or TRBV12-4 to TRBJ1-2; D is uncertain. The CDR3 contains 13 residues. With 5 bases removed from V and 0 bases from J, the gap between germline ends came to 7 bases. As DNA, the CDR3 is TGTGCCAGCAGTCTACAGACTAACTATGGCTACACCTTC. Translated, it gives CASSLQTNYGYTF.

In this sample, this clonotype turned up many times. This chain joins TRBV27 and TRBJ2-1; TRBD1 matches 9 bases. The CDR3 length is 14 residues. Germline V gene sequence: CDR1 MNHEY, CDR2 SMNVEV (reference sequence). V lost 11 bases, J lost 8 bases, and 13 bases stayed unmatched. This chain's CDR3 is CASHRGRNSHEQFF. The CDR3 DNA is TGTGCCTCGCACAGGGGGCGGAATTCCCATGAGCAGTTCTTC.

There are many counts of this clonotype. The V gene is TRBV2, the J gene TRBJ2-7; D is perhaps TRBD1 (7 bases). Between the trimmed V and J ends, which lost 0 bases and 6 bases, there was a span of 15 bases. In germline, CDR1 is SNHLY, CDR2 FYNNEI. The CDR3 covers 15 residues. CDR3 sequence (DNA): TGTGCCAGCAGTGAAGCGGGGGGCACAGGGGCCGAGCAGTACTTC. It codes for CASSEAGGTGAEQYF.

This clonotype was seen at least ten times. The chain links TRBV7-6 to TRBJ2-2, with no clear D. Germline V gives CDR1 SGHVS, CDR2 FNYEAQ. This CDR3 is 13 amino acids long. V lost 0 bases to trimming and J lost 6 bases, with 5 bases between them. CDR3 in amino acids: CASSLARSGELFF. CDR3 DNA: TGTGCCAGCAGCTTAGCGCGGTCCGGGGAGCTGTTTTTT.

The chain has TRBV19 and TRBJ1-5, with TRBD1 as a possible D gene (6 bases). The length of the CDR3 is 17 residues. Between the trimmed V and J ends, which lost 4 bases and 0 bases, there was a span of 16 bases. CDR1 is LNHDA and CDR2 is SQIVND in the germline V gene (reference sequence). Written as DNA, the CDR3 is TGTGCCAGTAGTACCACAGGGACCCTGCTTAGCAATCAGCCCCAGCATTTT. It specifies CASSTTGTLLSNQPQHF.

Within the sample, this clonotype is medium-sized. The chain recombines TRBV5-1 with TRBJ1-6, with 10 bases aligning to TRBD1. The CDR3 loop spans 17 amino acids. J gave up 1 base and V 3 bases, and 4 bases lay outside the gene matches. Germline V gene sequence: CDR1 SGHRS, CDR2 YFSETQ. The CDR3 DNA sequence: TGCGCCAGCAGCTCTGACAGGGGGCTTTCCTATAATTCACCCCTCCACTTT. Protein: CASSSDRGLSYNSPLHF.

This clonotype appeared many times. This chain joins TRBV7-8 and TRBJ2-5, with a tentative D call TRBD2 (6 bases). The germline gives CDR1 SGHVS, CDR2 FQNEAQ. The CDR3 spans 16 residues. Deletions cut 3 bases from V and 1 base from J, with 15 bases between. The CDR3: CASSFGGSGSQETQYF. In DNA, the CDR3 is TGTGCCAGCAGCTTTGGGGGGTCGGGCAGCCAAGAGACCCAGTACTTC.

This clonotype was picked up many times. This chain links TRBV7-2 with TRBJ2-7; no firm D call. Germline V gene sequence: CDR1 SGHTA, CDR2 FQGNSA. V lost 2 bases to trimming and J lost 3 bases, with 11 bases between them. The CDR3 is 14 residues long. The CDR3 is CASSLFSTDYEQYF. CDR3 nucleotides: TGTGCCAGCAGCTTATTTTCAACCGACTACGAGCAGTACTTC.

This clonotype was detected ten times or more. The rearrangement joins TRBV2 to TRBJ1-1, with 7 bases matching TRBD1. V lost 6 bases to trimming and J lost 5 bases; unmatched junction nucleotides: 6. Per the germline V gene, CDR1 is SNHLY and CDR2 is FYNNEI. CDR3 size: 13 residues. CDR3: CASRYRGGTEAFF. The CDR3 nucleotides read TGTGCCAGCAGGTACAGGGGAGGGACTGAAGCTTTCTTT.

In this sample, this clonotype is medium-sized. J is TRBJ1-2 and V is TRBV20-1; 7 bases map to TRBD1. From germline, CDR1 is DFQATT and CDR2 SNEGSKA (reference sequence). The ends lost 3 bases at V and 8 bases at J; junction bases unmatched: 6. CDR3 size: 12 residues. The CDR3 DNA reads TGCAGTGCTAGTTTAGGGGGCCCAGGCTACACCTTC. Amino acids: CSASLGGPGYTF.

Ten or more counts support this clonotype. This chain connects TRBV5-1 to TRBJ1-3; D gene unclear. The V gene lost 4 bases and the J gene lost 4 bases, with 9 bases spanning the gap. There are 13 residues in the CDR3. The germline gives CDR1 SGHRS, CDR2 YFSETQ. CDR3 in amino acids: CASSPGAGNTIYF. The CDR3 DNA reads as TGCGCCAGCAGCCCGGGAGCCGGAAACACCATATATTTT.

This clonotype is medium-sized in the sample. V is TRBV10-3 and J is TRBJ2-6; D not resolved. Looked up from germline, CDR1 is ENHRY and CDR2 is SYGVKD. Trimming removed 2 bases from V and 4 bases from J, with 9 bases in between. The CDR3 length is 15 residues. CDR3 DNA: TGTGCCATCAGTGAGGCCATCACAGGGGCCAACGTCCTGACTTTC. This sequence encodes CAISEAITGANVLTF.

This clonotype was found many times. CDR3: CYTGREGGRYGELFF. The CDR3 coding sequence is TGCTACACCGGGCGGGAGGGAGGAAGATACGGGGAGCTGTTTTTT. V usage is TRBV29-1 and J usage is TRBJ2-2, with TRBD2 identical over 9 bases. Germline CDR1 and CDR2: SQVTM and ANQGSEA. This CDR3 is built from 15 residues.

This clonotype was picked up a small number of times. The chain recombines TRBV5-4 with TRBJ2-1, with D perhaps TRBD1 (5 bases). CDR1 and CDR2 (germline): SGHNT, YYREEE (reference sequence). The CDR3 loop spans 17 amino acids. V lost 5 bases and J 6 bases, leaving 24 bases between the germline ends. The CDR3 protein is CASRPYPRQMRRNEQFF. CDR3 sequence (DNA): TGTGCCAGCAGACCCTATCCGCGACAGATGAGACGCAATGAGCAGTTCTTC. The full variable domain, in which reference TRBV5-4 and TRBJ2-1 provide the parts outside the CDR3, is ETGVTQSPTHLIKTRGQQVTLRCSSQSGHNTVSWYQQALGQGPQFIFQYYREEENGRGNFPPRFSGLQFPNYSSELNVNALELDDSALYLCASRPYPRQMRRNEQFFGPGTRLTVL.

This clonotype was seen repeatedly, ten times or more. The chain joins TRBV18 to TRBJ2-7; D is possibly TRBD2 (5 bases). The CDR3 loop spans 13 amino acids. From germline, CDR1 is KGHSH and CDR2 LQKENI. The V end was cut by 4 bases, the J end by 3 bases, with 10 bases between. The CDR3 reads CASSRHRGYEQYF. CDR3 nucleotides: TGTGCCAGCTCACGCCACCGGGGCTACGAGCAGTACTTC.

This clonotype appeared many times. The V call is TRBV28, the J call TRBJ2-2; possibly TRBD1 for D (6 bases). The CDR3 loop spans 16 amino acids. V was clipped by 6 bases and J by 3 bases, with 17 bases between them. Germline V gene data show CDR1 as MDHEN and CDR2 as SYDVKM. CDR3 in DNA: TGTGCCAGCAGCTCACGCACGGGACACTACACCGGGGAGCTGTTTTTT. The encoded protein is CASSSRTGHYTGELFF. Together with reference TRBV28 and TRBJ2-2, the CDR3 gives the full variable domain: DVKVTQSSRYLVKRTGEKVFLECVQDMDHENMFWYRQDPGLGLRLIYFSYDVKMKEKGDIPEGYSVSREKKERFSLILESASTNQTSMYLCASSSRTGHYTGELFFGEGSRLTVL.

This clonotype appeared many times. The gene calls are TRBV20-1 and TRBJ2-7; D is unresolved. V lost 1 base to trimming and J lost 0 bases, with 16 bases between them. The CDR3 is made up of 16 amino acids. CDR1 and CDR2 from the germline V gene are DFQATT and SNEGSKA (reference sequence). CDR3 protein: CSARGLASSSSYEQYF. For the CDR3, the DNA is TGCAGTGCTAGAGGCTTGGCCTCCTCCAGCTCCTACGAGCAGTACTTC.